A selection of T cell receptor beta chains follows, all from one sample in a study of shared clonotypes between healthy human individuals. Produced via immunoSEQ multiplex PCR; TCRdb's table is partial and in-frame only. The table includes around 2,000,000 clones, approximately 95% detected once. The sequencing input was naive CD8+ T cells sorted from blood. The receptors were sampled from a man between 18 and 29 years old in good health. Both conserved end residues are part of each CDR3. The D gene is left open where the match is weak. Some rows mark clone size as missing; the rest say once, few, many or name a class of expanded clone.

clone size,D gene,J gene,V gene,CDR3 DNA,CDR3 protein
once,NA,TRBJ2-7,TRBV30,TGTGCCTGGAGTGTCGACGGGCCCTACGAGCAGTACTTC,CAWSVDGPYEQYF
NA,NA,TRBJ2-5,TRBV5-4,TGTGCCAGCAGCGACCGGGACAACCAAGAGACCCAGTACTTC,CASSDRDNQETQYF
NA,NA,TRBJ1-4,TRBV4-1,TGCGCCAGCAGCCAAGAACCGGGACAAGGTGGGGATGAAAAACTGTTTTTT,CASSQEPGQGGDEKLFF
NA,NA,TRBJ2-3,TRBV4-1,TGCGCCAGCAGCCGAAACCGGGACTTAGATACGCAGTATTTT,CASSRNRDLDTQYF
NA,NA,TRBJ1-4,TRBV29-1,TGCAGCGTTGAGAGACTCGGGACGGTAAATATTGGAAAACTGTTTTTT,CSVERLGTVNIGKLFF
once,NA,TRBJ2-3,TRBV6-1,TGTGCCAGCAGTGAAGAACCGACAGGAGCTAGCACAGATACGCAGTATTTT,CASSEEPTGASTDTQYF
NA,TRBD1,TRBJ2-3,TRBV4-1,TGCGCCAGCAGGGACAGGGTTGGCACAGATACGCAGTATTTT,CASRDRVGTDTQYF
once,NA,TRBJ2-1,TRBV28,TGTGCCAGCAGTTCTACCCAGGACAGTCCTTCCTACAATGAGCAGTTCTTC,CASSSTQDSPSYNEQFF
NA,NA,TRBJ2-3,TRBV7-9,TGTGCCAGCGAGGGCCCCCGTACAGATACGCAGTATTTT,CASEGPRTDTQYF
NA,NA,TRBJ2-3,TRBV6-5,TGTGCCAGCACCAGCACAGATACGCAGTATTTT,CASTSTDTQYF
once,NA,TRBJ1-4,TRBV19,TGTGCCAGTAGGTTACGGGATGCAACTAATGAAAAACTGTTTTTT,CASRLRDATNEKLFF
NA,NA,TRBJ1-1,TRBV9,TGTGCCAGCAGGCCGGGGGATACTGAAGCTTTCTTT,CASRPGDTEAFF
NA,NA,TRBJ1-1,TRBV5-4,TGTGCCAGCAGCTCCCCGGCGGGGGGCACCACTGAAGCTTTCTTT,CASSSPAGGTTEAFF
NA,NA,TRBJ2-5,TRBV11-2,TGTGCCAGCAGCTTAGTCGGGAGTAAGGAGACCCAGTACTTC,CASSLVGSKETQYF
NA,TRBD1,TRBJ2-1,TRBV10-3,TGTGCCATCAGGACAGGGGCTCGAGGCGATGAGCAGTTCTTC,CAIRTGARGDEQFF
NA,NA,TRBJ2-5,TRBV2,TGTGCCGCTCACCGGAGAGGGCTCCAAGAGACCCAGTACTTC,CAAHRRGLQETQYF
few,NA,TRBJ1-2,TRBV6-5,TGTGCCAGCAGTTCCCAGGGTTGGAGCTACACCTTC,CASSSQGWSYTF
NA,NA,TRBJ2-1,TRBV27,TGTGCCAGCAGTTTATTTGGTAATGAGCAGTTCTTC,CASSLFGNEQFF
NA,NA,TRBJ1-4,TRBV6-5,TGTGCCAGCCGAGCCTCCACAGGGATTGAAAAACTGTTTTTT,CASRASTGIEKLFF
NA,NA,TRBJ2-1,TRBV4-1,TGCGCCAGCGGATCGGGAAATGAGCAGTTCTTC,CASGSGNEQFF
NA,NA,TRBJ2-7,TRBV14,TGTGCCAGCAGCCACCTCTACGAGCAGTACTTC,CASSHLYEQYF
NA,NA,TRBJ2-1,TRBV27,TGTGCCAGCAGTCCTGGGGCGGGGATTGAGCAGTTCTTC,CASSPGAGIEQFF
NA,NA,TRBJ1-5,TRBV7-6,TGTGCCAGCAGCTTAGGGGTCGGAGCGGCGGATCAGCCCCAGCATTTT,CASSLGVGAADQPQHF
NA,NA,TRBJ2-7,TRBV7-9,TGTGCCAGCAGCTTAGCTCCTCCGGAAGGGGCCTACGAGCAGTACTTC,CASSLAPPEGAYEQYF